A selection of T cell receptor beta chains follows, all from one sample in a study of blood T cells in healthy people across ages. TCRdb independently ran MiXCR on the 5' RACE reads; one entry per CDR3 protein. The sample lists roughly 2 million distinct CDR3 sequences, approximately 50% seen once, with 2% to 2.5% in the top ten. The sequencing input was blood. These receptors were obtained from a woman in her thirties or forties in good health. CDR3s include the opening cysteine and the closing phenylalanine or tryptophan. A D gene is named only where the DNA matches it firmly. The size of a clone is reported for some rows only, either as once, few or many, or as a class for expanded clones.

D,J,size,length,V,DNA,CDR3
-,TRBJ2-7,-,14,TRBV29-1,TGCAGCGTTCTCGGGGGAGTGAGCTCCTACGAGCAGTACTTC,CSVLGGVSSYEQYF
TRBD1,TRBJ1-4,-,15,TRBV6-1,TGTGCCAGCGCGGTGGGGGACAGAGATAATGAAAAACTGTTTTTT,CASAVGDRDNEKLFF
-,TRBJ2-3,-,16,TRBV7-2,TGTGCCAGCAGCTTAACCCCGGGACTCCTCACAGATACGCAGTATTTT,CASSLTPGLLTDTQYF
-,TRBJ2-3,-,13,TRBV20-1,TGCAGTGCTAGTAGTTTGGTTTGGGATACGCAGTATTTT,CSASSLVWDTQYF
-,TRBJ1-2,once,13,TRBV6-4,TGTGCCAGCTACGGACATGCGGATGATGGCTACACCTTC,CASYGHADDGYTF
TRBD2,TRBJ2-7,-,14,TRBV20-1,TGCAGTGCCTTACTAGCGGGGGGGCTCAACGAGCAGTACTTC,CSALLAGGLNEQYF
TRBD1,TRBJ1-6,-,15,TRBV7-9,TGTGCCAGCAGCTTCCGGACAGGGAGAGGTTCACCCCTCCACTTT,CASSFRTGRGSPLHF
-,TRBJ2-5,few,11,TRBV28,TGTGCCAGCAACAACGACGGGACCCAGTACTTC,CASNNDGTQYF
-,TRBJ2-3,-,17,TRBV20-1,TGCAGTGCTAGAGTTAACTCCAACAGGGATAGCACAGATACGCAGTATTTT,CSARVNSNRDSTDTQYF
-,TRBJ2-1,-,17,TRBV6-5,TGTGCCAGCAGTTCCCGACCTACTAACTTCGAGGGCAATGAGCAGTTCTTC,CASSSRPTNFEGNEQFF
TRBD1,TRBJ1-1,-,14,TRBV6-2/TRBV6-3,TGTGCCAGCAGCCAGACAGGGTTTGTGGCTGAAGCTTTCTTT,CASSQTGFVAEAFF
TRBD2,TRBJ2-1,-,18,TRBV2,TGTGCCAGCAGTGAAGAGGGGACTAGCGGGGGGTCACGGAATGAGCAGTTCTTC,CASSEEGTSGGSRNEQFF
-,TRBJ2-3,-,16,TRBV21-1,TGTGCCAGCAGCAAAGAGGCCAGGGGGTGTTCAGATACGCAGTATTTT,CASSKEARGCSDTQYF
-,TRBJ1-2,few,12,TRBV29-1,TGCAGCGCGCAATCAGCAAACTATGGCTACACCTTC,CSAQSANYGYTF
-,TRBJ2-1,-,16,TRBV4-2,TGTGCCAGCAGCCAGACGGCGGACAGCGCTTACAATGAGCAGTTCTTC,CASSQTADSAYNEQFF
TRBD2,TRBJ2-5,few,17,TRBV12-3/TRBV12-4,TGTGCCAGCAGACCGTATACTAGCGGGGGGGCCGGTGGGACCCAGTACTTC,CASRPYTSGGAGGTQYF
-,TRBJ2-4,-,14,TRBV11-2,TGTGCCAGCAGCTTAGTAACGGGAGCAAACATTCAGTACTTC,CASSLVTGANIQYF
TRBD1,TRBJ2-1,-,15,TRBV20-1,TGCAGTGCTCTTCCGGGACAGCCAAAACAAGAGACCCAGTTCTTC,CSALPGQPKQETQFF
-,TRBJ2-1,-,15,TRBV3-1,TGTGCCAGCAGCCAAGATGGTCCGTTGGGGAATGAGCAGTTCTTC,CASSQDGPLGNEQFF
-,TRBJ2-3,-,14,TRBV7-2,TGTGCCAGCAGCTTATCTCACCCCGGGGATACGCAGTATTTT,CASSLSHPGDTQYF
-,TRBJ2-5,-,16,TRBV20-1,TGCAGTGCTAGAGATCCCGACAGCCCGGCGAGGGAGACCCAGTACTTC,CSARDPDSPARETQYF
TRBD2,TRBJ2-3,-,15,TRBV29-1,TGCAGCGGGGTACTAGCGGGGGACCCTGCAGATACGCAGTATTTT,CSGVLAGDPADTQYF
-,TRBJ2-4,-,13,TRBV6-1,TGTGCCGGCAGTGCAGGGGCCTGGAACATTCAGTACTTC,CAGSAGAWNIQYF
-,TRBJ1-4,-,15,TRBV4-3,TGCACCAGCAGCCAAGATATATACCGGGAAGAAAAACTGTTTTTT,CTSSQDIYREEKLFF
-,TRBJ2-5,many,14,TRBV7-9,TGTGCCAGCAGCTGGGGAACAGGGCAAGAGACCCAGTACTTC,CASSWGTGQETQYF
-,TRBJ1-1,-,13,TRBV10-3,TGTGCCATCAGTGACACCCTGAACACTGAAGCTTTCTTT,CAISDTLNTEAFF
-,TRBJ2-4,-,14,TRBV7-9,TGTGCCAGCAGCTTAGGGGACCTCAACAATGAGCAGTACTTC,CASSLGDLNNEQYF
-,TRBJ2-3,-,15,TRBV6-1,TGTGCCAGCAGTGAAGCAAGGTCGGGCACAGATACGCAGTATTTT,CASSEARSGTDTQYF
-,TRBJ2-7,-,16,TRBV20-1,TGCAGTGCTAGACTACCCCAAGGGACTCGCTCCTACGAGCAGTACTTC,CSARLPQGTRSYEQYF
-,TRBJ1-1,-,11,TRBV29-1,TGCAGCGTTGGTGGCCATACTGAAGCTTTCTTT,CSVGGHTEAFF
TRBD2,TRBJ2-7,few,17,TRBV11-2,TGTGCCAGCAGCTTAAACGGACTAGCGGGGAACTCCTACGAGCAGTACTTC,CASSLNGLAGNSYEQYF
-,TRBJ1-2,-,13,TRBV28,TGTGCCAGCAGTTTACGATCCACTTATGGCTACACCTTC,CASSLRSTYGYTF
-,TRBJ2-3,-,17,TRBV20-1,TGCAGTGCTAGAGCGCAAGTTAGCAGATCTAGCACAGATACGCAGTATTTT,CSARAQVSRSSTDTQYF
TRBD2,TRBJ2-1,-,15,TRBV10-2,TGCGCCAGCAGACTAGCGGGGGGAGGAGGCAATGAGCAGTTCTTC,CASRLAGGGGNEQFF
-,TRBJ2-5,few,13,TRBV5-1,TGCGCCAGCAGCTTTCCATTGGGAGAGACCCAGTACTTC,CASSFPLGETQYF
-,TRBJ2-7,-,14,TRBV10-3,TGTGCCATCAGTGAGGGCAAGGAGACCTACGAGCAGTACTTC,CAISEGKETYEQYF
TRBD1,TRBJ1-5,-,14,TRBV6-1,TGTGCCAGCAGGTCGGACAGGGGCGGCCAGCCCCAGCATTTT,CASRSDRGGQPQHF
-,TRBJ1-1,-,12,TRBV27,TGTGCCAGCAGTTTATGGGGAGGGGAAGCTTTCTTT,CASSLWGGEAFF
-,TRBJ2-5,-,15,TRBV5-1,TGCGCCAGCAGCTTGGGGGGGTCAGCCCAAGAGACCCAGTACTTC,CASSLGGSAQETQYF
-,TRBJ2-5,few,14,TRBV12-3/TRBV12-4,TGTGCCAGCAGTTTGGGCGGCAGCAGCTACGCGCAGTACTTC,CASSLGGSSYAQYF
TRBD1,TRBJ2-3,-,15,TRBV12-3/TRBV12-4,TGTGCCAGCAGGGGGGACAGTCGACGCACAGATACGCAGTATTTT,CASRGDSRRTDTQYF
-,TRBJ2-7,-,14,TRBV6-2/TRBV6-3,TGTGCCAGCAGTTACGGGCTGGAGTCCTACGAGCAGTACTTC,CASSYGLESYEQYF
-,TRBJ2-3,few,13,TRBV12-3/TRBV12-4,TGTGCCAGCAACCTCGGCCCCACAGATACGCAGTATTTT,CASNLGPTDTQYF
-,TRBJ2-5,few,14,TRBV6-1,TGTGCCAGCAGTATGATTAGGGGTAGGGAGACCCAGTACTTC,CASSMIRGRETQYF
-,TRBJ1-6,-,16,TRBV14,TGTGCCAGCAGCCAAGATCGAGACACTTATAATTCACCCCTCCACTTT,CASSQDRDTYNSPLHF
-,TRBJ2-7,-,16,TRBV15,TGTGCCACCAGCAGAGATCCCGGGACATTGACCTACGAGCAGTACTTC,CATSRDPGTLTYEQYF
TRBD1,TRBJ2-4,-,18,TRBV11-2,TGTGCCAGCAGCTTAGTGGTCGGACAGGGGATAGCCAAAAACATTCAGTACTTC,CASSLVVGQGIAKNIQYF
TRBD2,TRBJ2-1,-,15,TRBV5-1,TGCGCCAGCAGCTTGGAAAGCGGGGAGCTTAATGAGCAGTTCTTC,CASSLESGELNEQFF
-,TRBJ2-3,-,18,TRBV4-2,TGTGCCAGCAGCCAAGAAGGAGGAGGGGGTCGTCGCACAGATACGCAGTATTTT,CASSQEGGGGRRTDTQYF
-,TRBJ2-1,-,15,TRBV6-2/TRBV6-3,TGTGCCAGCAGTCGCAGGGGATCCAGCTACAATGAGCAGTTCTTC,CASSRRGSSYNEQFF
TRBD1,TRBJ1-6,-,14,TRBV12-3/TRBV12-4,TGTGCCAGCAACCCGGGACAGGATAATTCACCCCTCCACTTT,CASNPGQDNSPLHF
-,TRBJ1-2,-,13,TRBV15,TGTGCCACCAGCGACAGGACCTCCTATGGCTACACCTTC,CATSDRTSYGYTF
-,TRBJ2-1,many,12,TRBV27,TGTGCCAGCGCGGACCCGTACAATGAGCAGTTCTTC,CASADPYNEQFF
TRBD1,TRBJ1-2,-,14,TRBV11-2,TGTGCCAGCAGCGTGAGGCAGGGGGCCGGGGGCTACACCTTC,CASSVRQGAGGYTF